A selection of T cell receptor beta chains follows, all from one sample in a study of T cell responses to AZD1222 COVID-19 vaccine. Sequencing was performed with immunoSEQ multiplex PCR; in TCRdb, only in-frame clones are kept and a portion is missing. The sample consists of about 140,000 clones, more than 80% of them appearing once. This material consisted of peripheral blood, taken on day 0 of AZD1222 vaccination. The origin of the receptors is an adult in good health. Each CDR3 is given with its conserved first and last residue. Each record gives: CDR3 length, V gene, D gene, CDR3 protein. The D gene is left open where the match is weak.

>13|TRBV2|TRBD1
CASRQGLNSPLHF
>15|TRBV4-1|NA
CASSQVAGNNQPQHF
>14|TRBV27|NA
CASSFKGQVKTQYF
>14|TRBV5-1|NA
CASSLSGGGDTQYF
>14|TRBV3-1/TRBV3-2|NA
CASSQGAYNSPLHF
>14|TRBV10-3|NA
CAISDWRGNYGYTF
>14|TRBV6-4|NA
CASSLGLEYNEQFF
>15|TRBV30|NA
CAWSVPGDGNYGYTF
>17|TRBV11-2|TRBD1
CASSTTGGPPSGNTIYF
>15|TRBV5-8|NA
CASSLRGTHTGELFF
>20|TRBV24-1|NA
CATSDSIPPGRVANTGELFF
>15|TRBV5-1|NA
CASSLGAGKNSPLHF
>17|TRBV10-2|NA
CASSETGLLSGANVLTF
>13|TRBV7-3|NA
CASSISGSTEQFF
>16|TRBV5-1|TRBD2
CASSLGSSGGQNIQYF
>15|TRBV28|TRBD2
CASSLAGVETDTQYF
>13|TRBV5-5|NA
CASSSLEYTEAFF
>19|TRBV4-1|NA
CASSRIVPGKGLYNSPLHF
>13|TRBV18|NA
CASSPGSTDTIYF
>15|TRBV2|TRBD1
CASSRSRTGANEQFF
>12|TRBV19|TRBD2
CASRLAGNEQFF
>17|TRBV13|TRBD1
CASREGERTGGTYEQYF